These T cell receptor beta chains were read from a single sample in a study of identical twins. TCRdb used MiXCR to reprocess the 5' RACE reads, holding one entry per CDR3 protein. Among fewer than 500,000 distinct CDR3 sequences listed, around 15% were seen once. This same sample was also taken into another study, of yellow fever vaccine responses in identical twins.

The source material was CD4+ T cells sorted from blood. The receptor source for this set is a woman between 18 and 29 years old in good health. CDR3s include the opening cysteine and the closing phenylalanine or tryptophan. A D gene is named only where the DNA matches it firmly. Size is omitted from some rows. Given values are once, few, many or a class for expanded clones.

many . TRBJ1-1 TRBV24-1 CATSDLVGGGWTEAFF TGTGCCACCAGTGATTTGGTGGGGGGAGGGTGGACTGAAGCTTTCTTT
few . TRBJ2-3 TRBV2 CASIRTGGPLMTDTQYF TGTGCCAGCATTCGAACGGGGGGCCCGCTTATGACAGATACGCAGTATTTT
many TRBD1 TRBJ1-2 TRBV7-9 CASSFRDSPLSGYTF TGTGCCAGCAGCTTCCGGGACAGCCCACTTTCTGGCTACACCTTC
. . TRBJ1-1 TRBV24-1 CATRRTEAFF TGTGCCACGCGGAGAACTGAAGCTTTCTTT
. . TRBJ2-7 TRBV6-2/TRBV6-3 CASSYTGSHEQYF TGTGCCAGCAGTTACACGGGATCCCACGAGCAGTACTTC
. . TRBJ2-7 TRBV10-2 CASSEWGYEQYF TGCGCCAGCAGTGAGTGGGGCTACGAGCAGTACTTC
few TRBD2 TRBJ2-1 TRBV9 CASSPQAGIYNEQFF TGTGCCAGCAGCCCGCAAGCGGGAATCTACAATGAGCAGTTCTTC
. . TRBJ2-1 TRBV2 CASSVEGRTYNEQFF TGTGCCAGCAGTGTTGAGGGACGCACCTACAATGAGCAGTTCTTC
. . TRBJ1-5 TRBV13 CASSLERNQPQHF TGTGCCAGCAGCTTAGAGCGCAATCAGCCCCAGCATTTT
few . TRBJ1-5 TRBV28 CASRFGTGYYSNQPQHF TGTGCCAGCAGGTTCGGTACAGGGTACTATAGCAATCAGCCCCAGCATTTT
. . TRBJ1-4 TRBV10-3 CAIREDPGQKLFF TGTGCCATCAGGGAAGACCCGGGGCAAAAACTGTTTTTT
. . TRBJ2-1 TRBV7-2 CASSLIAGLAFNEQFF TGTGCCAGCAGCTTAATTGCGGGACTTGCTTTCAATGAGCAGTTCTTC
. . TRBJ2-7 TRBV18 CASSPRAGNQGEQYF TGTGCCAGCTCACCAAGGGCAGGTAATCAAGGGGAGCAGTACTTC
many . TRBJ2-3 TRBV4-2 CASSQESTANTDTQYF TGTGCCAGCAGCCAAGAAAGCACGGCTAACACAGATACGCAGTATTTT
. . TRBJ1-1 TRBV5-1 CASSSPNSQGNTEAFF TGCGCCAGCAGCTCCCCGAATTCGCAGGGGAACACTGAAGCTTTCTTT
. TRBD2 TRBJ2-7 TRBV13 CASSPRDYLHEQYF TGTGCCAGCAGCCCCAGGGACTATTTGCACGAGCAGTACTTC